Listed below are T cell receptor beta chains from one sample, sequenced in a study of beta chain features in type 1 diabetes. This table comes from immunoSEQ multiplex PCR, and its TCRdb copy is limited to in-frame clones, with some not included. The profile shows about 290,000 clones, 7.5% to 9.5% of them singletons. Material: central memory CD4+ T cells from blood. Source of these receptors: a woman younger than 30 in good health. Each CDR3 is given with its conserved first and last residue. Each record gives: CDR3 DNA, CDR3 protein, V gene, clone size, D gene, J gene, CDR3 length. A D gene is named only where the DNA matches it firmly. Only part of the rows carry a size: once, few, many, or a class if the clone is expanded.

TGTGCCAGCACGCCTACAGGAGACTATGGCTACACCTTC CASTPTGDYGYTF TRBV6-6 few NA TRBJ1-2 13
TGCGCCAGCAGCTTGATGGGACAGGGTATGAACACTGAAGCTTTCTTT CASSLMGQGMNTEAFF TRBV5-1 few TRBD1 TRBJ1-1 16
TGCAGCGTTGAAAGCCCCGGGGGGGAGACCCAGTACTTC CSVESPGGETQYF TRBV29-1 few TRBD2 TRBJ2-5 13
TGTGCCAGCAGTTACCGGACAGGTTTTAATGAAAAACTGTTTTTT CASSYRTGFNEKLFF TRBV28 NA TRBD1 TRBJ1-4 15
TGTGCCAGCAGCGCACAGGCGCTAGCGGGAGGAAGGGGGAAGCAGTACTTC CASSAQALAGGRGKQYF TRBV7-9 few TRBD2 TRBJ2-7 17
TGTGCCAGCAGTGACCTGGACCACTACGAGCAGTACTTC CASSDLDHYEQYF TRBV2 many NA TRBJ2-7 13
TGCAGCGTCAGGGGTCCCTCCTACGAGCAGTACTTC CSVRGPSYEQYF TRBV29-1 few NA TRBJ2-7 12
TGCGCCAGCAGCCAAGACTACCGGGGGACCAATGAGCAGTTCTTC CASSQDYRGTNEQFF TRBV4-3 few NA TRBJ2-1 15
TGTGCCAGCAGCCCCAGGGAGTATGGCTACACCTTC CASSPREYGYTF TRBV5-6 many NA TRBJ1-2 12
TGTGCCAGCAGTGTAGGCGGGAATGATTCACCCCTCCACTTT CASSVGGNDSPLHF TRBV6-1 NA NA TRBJ1-6 14
TGCGCCAGCAGCCAAGACGCTGGAGGCAACTACTACAATGAGCAGTTCTTC CASSQDAGGNYYNEQFF TRBV4-3 NA NA TRBJ2-1 17
TGCGCCAGCAGGGGACAGGGTTTTGGCAATGAGCAGTTCTTC CASRGQGFGNEQFF TRBV5-1 many TRBD1 TRBJ2-1 14
TGTGCCAGCAGCCAAACTAGCGGGAGGGCTGGGGAGTTCTTC CASSQTSGRAGEFF TRBV7-8 NA TRBD2 TRBJ2-1 14
TGCAGTGCTAGAGATCATGATACGCAGTATTTT CSARDHDTQYF TRBV20-1 NA NA TRBJ2-3 11
TGTGCCAGCGCTACTGCCTGGGGGGGTAGGAGCGAGCAGTACTTC CASATAWGGRSEQYF TRBV27 NA TRBD2 TRBJ2-7 15
TGTGCCAGCAGCTTAGGATCGGTGACGAACACTGAAGCTTTCTTT CASSLGSVTNTEAFF TRBV7-2 few NA TRBJ1-1 15
TGTGCCAGCAGCTCCGTTGGGGACAGGGTCACAGATACGCAGTATTTT CASSSVGDRVTDTQYF TRBV7-9 NA TRBD1 TRBJ2-3 16
TGTGCCAGCAGCTTAGGGCGGGGCTTCCTAAGCACAGATACGCAGTATTTT CASSLGRGFLSTDTQYF TRBV7-2 few NA TRBJ2-3 17
TGCAGCGCTCGGCCTTGGAGCGGCTCTACCGAGCAGTACTTC CSARPWSGSTEQYF TRBV29-1 NA NA TRBJ2-7 14
TGTGCCTGGAGTCCTAGACAGGGTGAACGGTCTGGGGCCAACGTCCTGACTTTC CAWSPRQGERSGANVLTF TRBV30 NA TRBD1 TRBJ2-6 18
TGTGCCAGCAGCTTGGGGGGAGGAAACACCATATATTTT CASSLGGGNTIYF TRBV7-3 many NA TRBJ1-3 13
TGTGCCAGCAGTTTTAAAAATCAGCCCCAGCATTTT CASSFKNQPQHF TRBV6-5 NA NA TRBJ1-5 12
TGTGCCAGCTCACGCGGGGGGAGCACAGATACGCAGTATTTT CASSRGGSTDTQYF TRBV18 few TRBD2 TRBJ2-3 14
TGTGCCAGCAGCTTGGACAGGGTAGGGAATTCACCCCTCCACTTT CASSLDRVGNSPLHF TRBV7-8 many TRBD1 TRBJ1-6 15
TGTGCCAGCAGTTGGCAGGTGGCCACTGAAGCTTTCTTT CASSWQVATEAFF TRBV6-6 NA NA TRBJ1-1 13
TGTGCCAGCAGCCCTCAGGGGTCGAACACTGAAGCTTTCTTT CASSPQGSNTEAFF TRBV11-3 few NA TRBJ1-1 14
TGTGCCAGCAGTTACAGGCCAGATACGCAGTATTTT CASSYRPDTQYF TRBV27 few NA TRBJ2-3 12
TGTGCCAGCTCACCTTTGGCAGGGGATGCCGGGGAGCTGTTTTTT CASSPLAGDAGELFF TRBV18 few NA TRBJ2-2 15
TGTGCCAGCTCACCAATGACAGACACTGAAGCTTTCTTT CASSPMTDTEAFF TRBV18 few NA TRBJ1-1 13
TGTGCCAGCAGCTTAGGGGGACAGGACATTCAGTACTTC CASSLGGQDIQYF TRBV7-8 many TRBD1 TRBJ2-4 13
TGTGCCAGCGGTCCCCGGGACAGGGCCTACAATGAGCAGTTCTTC CASGPRDRAYNEQFF TRBV27 few TRBD1 TRBJ2-1 15
TGCAGCGTTGGCGGGGGGCGGCAGTTCTTC CSVGGGRQFF TRBV29-1 few TRBD2 TRBJ2-1 10
TGTGCCAGCAGCTTAGGACGGACCTCAGGCAATGAGCAGTTCTTC CASSLGRTSGNEQFF TRBV11-2 few NA TRBJ2-1 15
TGTGCCAGCAGTTCCCCCACGCGAGGGAGCTACGAGCAGTACTTC CASSSPTRGSYEQYF TRBV27 NA NA TRBJ2-7 15
TGTGCCAGCAGCCGATTTGGGGTGAAAGAGACCCAGTACTTC CASSRFGVKETQYF TRBV7-2 NA NA TRBJ2-5 14
TGTGCCAGCATTATGGTGAGGAAAGGGTCACCCCTCCACTTT CASIMVRKGSPLHF TRBV28 many NA TRBJ1-6 14
TGTGCCAGCAGTATTACCCAAGGCGGGGGTATTAACACCTTC CASSITQGGGINTF TRBV28 few NA TRBJ1-2 14
TGCGCCAGCAGCCGGGGTTTACCCTACAATGAGCAGTTCTTC CASSRGLPYNEQFF TRBV4-3 NA NA TRBJ2-1 14
TGTGCCAGCAGCCGCTTGGGGGAGACCCAGTACTTC CASSRLGETQYF TRBV27 few NA TRBJ2-5 12
TGTGCCAGCTCAGGGGCCGACTATGGCTACACCTTC CASSGADYGYTF TRBV18 few NA TRBJ1-2 12
TGTGCCAGCAGTCCGACAGGGGGCCCATACAATGAGCAGTTCTTC CASSPTGGPYNEQFF TRBV7-3 NA TRBD1 TRBJ2-1 15
TGTGCCAGTAGCCCCGACAGGGGGCCCCACAATGAGCAGTTCTTC CASSPDRGPHNEQFF TRBV19 many TRBD1 TRBJ2-1 15
TGTGCCAGCAGCTCCCGGACACCGAACACTGAAGCTTTCTTT CASSSRTPNTEAFF TRBV11-1 few NA TRBJ1-1 14
TGTGCCAGCAGCCAAGGACAGAAACAAGAGACCCAGTACTTC CASSQGQKQETQYF TRBV7-9 few NA TRBJ2-5 14